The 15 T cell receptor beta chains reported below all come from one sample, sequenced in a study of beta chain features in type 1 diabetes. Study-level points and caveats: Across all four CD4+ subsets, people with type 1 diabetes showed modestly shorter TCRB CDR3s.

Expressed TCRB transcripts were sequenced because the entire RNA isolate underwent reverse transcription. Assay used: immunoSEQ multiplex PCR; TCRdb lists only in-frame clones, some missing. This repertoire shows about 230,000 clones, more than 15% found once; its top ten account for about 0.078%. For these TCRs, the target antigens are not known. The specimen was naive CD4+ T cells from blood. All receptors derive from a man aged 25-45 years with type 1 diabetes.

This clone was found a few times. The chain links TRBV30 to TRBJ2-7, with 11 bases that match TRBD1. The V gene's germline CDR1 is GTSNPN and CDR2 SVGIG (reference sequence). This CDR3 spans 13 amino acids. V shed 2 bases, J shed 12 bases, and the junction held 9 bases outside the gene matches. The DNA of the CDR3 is TGTGCCTGGAGTAACCGGGACAGGGGGGAGAGGTACTTC. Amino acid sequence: CAWSNRDRGERYF. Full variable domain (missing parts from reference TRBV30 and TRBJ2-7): SQTIHQWPATLVQPVGSPLSLECTVEGTSNPNLYWYRQAAGRGLQLLFYSVGIGQISSEVPQNLSASRPQDRQFILSSKKLLLSDSGFYLCAWSNRDRGERYFGPGTRLTVT.

CDR3 bases: TGCGCCAGCAGCTTCGAAGTAAAGGGACAGTTCAGGGATGAGCAGTTCTTC. This gives the protein CASSFEVKGQFRDEQFF. The chain joins TRBV4-1 to TRBJ2-1, with 7 bases aligning to TRBD1. The V segment lost 5 bases and the J segment 8 bases; nucleotides outside the gene matches: 18. Per the germline V gene, CDR1 is MGHRA and CDR2 is YSYEKL. The CDR3 is made up of 17 amino acids.

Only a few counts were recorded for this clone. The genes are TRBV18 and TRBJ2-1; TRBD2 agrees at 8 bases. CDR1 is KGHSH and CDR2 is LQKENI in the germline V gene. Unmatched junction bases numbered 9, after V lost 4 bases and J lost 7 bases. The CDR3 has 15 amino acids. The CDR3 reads CASSQRENFGNEQFF. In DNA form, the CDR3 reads TGTGCCAGCTCACAGCGGGAGAACTTTGGTAATGAGCAGTTCTTC.

CDR3 in amino acids: CASSTSWGGPAKNIQYF. The CDR3 nucleotides read TGTGCCAGCAGCACCTCGTGGGGGGGTCCAGCCAAAAACATTCAGTACTTC. The chain has TRBV28 and TRBJ2-4, with 7 bases matching TRBD2. This CDR3 comprises 17 residues. Germline CDR1 is MDHEN and CDR2 is SYDVKM. Losses at the gene ends were 6 bases for V and 0 bases for J; bases not matched to a gene: 11.

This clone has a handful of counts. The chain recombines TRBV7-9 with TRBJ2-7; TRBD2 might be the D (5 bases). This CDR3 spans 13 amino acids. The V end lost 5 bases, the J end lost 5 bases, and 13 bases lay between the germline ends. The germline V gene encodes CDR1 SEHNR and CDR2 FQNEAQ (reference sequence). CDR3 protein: CASSNRPEDEQYF. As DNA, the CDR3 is TGTGCCAGCAGCAATCGACCGGAGGACGAGCAGTACTTC.

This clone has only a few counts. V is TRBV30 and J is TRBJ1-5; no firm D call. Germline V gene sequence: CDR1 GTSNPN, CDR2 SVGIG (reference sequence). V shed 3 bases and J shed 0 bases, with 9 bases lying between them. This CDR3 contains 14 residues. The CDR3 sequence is CAWSLQHSNQPQHF. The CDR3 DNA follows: TGTGCCTGGAGCTTACAGCATAGCAATCAGCCCCAGCATTTT.

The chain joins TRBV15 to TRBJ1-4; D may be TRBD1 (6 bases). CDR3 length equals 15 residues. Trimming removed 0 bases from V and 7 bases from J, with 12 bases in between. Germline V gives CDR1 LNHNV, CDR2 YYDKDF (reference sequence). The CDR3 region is CATSRERGPSEKLFF. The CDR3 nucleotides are TGTGCCACCAGCAGAGAGCGGGGGCCAAGTGAAAAACTGTTTTTT.

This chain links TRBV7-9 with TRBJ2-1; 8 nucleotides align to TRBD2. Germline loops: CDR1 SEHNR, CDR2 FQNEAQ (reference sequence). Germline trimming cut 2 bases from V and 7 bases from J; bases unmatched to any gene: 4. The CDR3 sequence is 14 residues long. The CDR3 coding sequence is TGTGCCAGCAGCTTAATGCGGGAGGTGAATGAGCAGTTCTTC. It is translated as CASSLMREVNEQFF. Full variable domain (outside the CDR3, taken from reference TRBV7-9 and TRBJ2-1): DTGVSQNPRHKITKRGQNVTFRCDPISEHNRLYWYRQTLGQGPEFLTYFQNEAQLEKSRLLSDRFSAERPKGSFSTLEIQRTEQGDSAMYLCASSLMREVNEQFFGPGTRLTVL.

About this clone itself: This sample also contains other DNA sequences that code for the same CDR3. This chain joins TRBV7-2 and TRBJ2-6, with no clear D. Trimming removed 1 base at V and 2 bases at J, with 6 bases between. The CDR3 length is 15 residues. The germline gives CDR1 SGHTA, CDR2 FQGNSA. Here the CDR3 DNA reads TGTGCCAGCAGCTTAGGTGGGGCTGGGGCCAACGTCCTGACTTTC. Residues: CASSLGGAGANVLTF. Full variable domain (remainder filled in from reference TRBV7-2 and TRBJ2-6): GAGVSQSPSNKVTEKGKDVELRCDPISGHTALYWYRQSLGQGLEFLIYFQGNSAPDKSGLPSDRFSAERTGGSVSTLTIQRTQQEDSAVYLCASSLGGAGANVLTFGAGSRLTVL.

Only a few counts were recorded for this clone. The CDR3 spells CASSFSGNYNEQFF. The DNA for the CDR3 is TGTGCCAGCAGCTTCTCGGGAAACTACAATGAGCAGTTCTTC. The rearrangement links TRBV7-2 to TRBJ2-1; D is perhaps TRBD2 (5 bases). Trimming removed 3 bases at V and 3 bases at J, with 9 bases between. The germline gives CDR1 SGHTA, CDR2 FQGNSA. The CDR3 loop spans 14 amino acids.

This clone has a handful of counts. This CDR3 reads CASSSDRVGEQYF. The CDR3 nucleotides are TGTGCCAGCAGCTCGGACAGGGTAGGGGAGCAGTACTTC. The rearrangement links TRBV27 to TRBJ2-7, with TRBD1 matching over 8 bases. CDR1 and CDR2 (germline): MNHEY, SMNVEV (reference sequence). V shed 6 bases and J 7 bases; nucleotides not matched to a gene: 8. This CDR3 has 13 amino acids.

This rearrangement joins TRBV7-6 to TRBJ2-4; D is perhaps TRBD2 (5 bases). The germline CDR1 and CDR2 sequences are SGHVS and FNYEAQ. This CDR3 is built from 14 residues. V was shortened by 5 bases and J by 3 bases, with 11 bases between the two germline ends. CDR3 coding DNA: TGTGCCAGCAGCCCTCGCGGAGGCAAAAACATTCAGTACTTC. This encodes CASSPRGGKNIQYF. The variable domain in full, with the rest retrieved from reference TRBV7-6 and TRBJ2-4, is GAGVSQSPRYKVTKRGQDVALRCDPISGHVSLYWYRQALGQGPEFLTYFNYEAQQDKSGLPNDRFSAERPEGSISTLTIQRTEQRDSAMYRCASSPRGGKNIQYFGAGTRLSVL.

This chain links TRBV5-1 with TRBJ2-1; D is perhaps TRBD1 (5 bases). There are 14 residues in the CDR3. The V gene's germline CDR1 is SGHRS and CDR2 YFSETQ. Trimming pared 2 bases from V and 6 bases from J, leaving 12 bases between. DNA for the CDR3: TGCGCCAGCAGCTTACCGACAGTCTTCAATGAGCAGTTCTTC. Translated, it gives CASSLPTVFNEQFF.

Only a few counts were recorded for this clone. CDR3 region: CAGTSGASSGANVLTF. CDR3 DNA: TGTGCCGGGACTAGCGGGGCCAGCTCTGGGGCCAACGTCCTGACTTTC. The V gene is TRBV30, the J gene TRBJ2-6; 13 nucleotides match TRBD2. CDR1 and CDR2 from the germline V gene are GTSNPN and SVGIG (reference sequence). V lost 8 bases and J lost 0; bases outside the gene matches: 4. There are 16 residues in the CDR3.

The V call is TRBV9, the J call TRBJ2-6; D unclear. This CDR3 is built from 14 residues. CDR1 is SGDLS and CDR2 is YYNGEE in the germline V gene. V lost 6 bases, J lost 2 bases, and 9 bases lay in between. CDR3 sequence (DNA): TGTGCCAGCAATGGGTGGGCTGGGGCCAACGTCCTGACTTTC. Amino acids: CASNGWAGANVLTF.